This T cell receptor (beta chain) was recovered during a study of synovial regulatory T cells in juvenile arthritis. Using immunoSEQ multiplex PCR, the repertoire was profiled, and TCRdb retains in-frame clones only, with some absent. The sample data list 2,500 to 3,000 clones. Matched peripheral blood accompanied the synovial fluid taken from each patient with active arthritis. Measured by frequency, this clone is medium-sized. The CDR3 contains 13 residues. No DNA accompanies this entry. The germline CDR1 and CDR2 sequences are KGHSH and LQKENI. The chain has TRBV18 and TRBJ2-1; TCRdb names TRBD1, which stays unverified in the absence of DNA. The origin of this receptor is a donor aged 2-35 years with juvenile idiopathic arthritis. The specimen sequenced was Treg cells from the synovium. CDR3 in amino acids: CASSPPAGYEQFF.